This TCR beta chain originates from a study of T cells after yellow fever vaccination. Overall study findings and caveats: Clones that expanded after primary vaccination mostly reappeared after the booster (96% CD4, approximately 85% CD8).

This clonotype occurred many times. Its antigen is undetermined. Germline lookup yields CDR1 MNHEY and CDR2 SVGAGI. V lost 5 bases to trimming and J lost 10 bases, with 15 bases between them. CDR3 length: 14 amino acids. TCRdb itself ran the 5' RACE reads through MiXCR, one entry per CDR3 protein. The sample lists 150,000 to 200,000 distinct CDR3 sequences; more than 9.5% were seen once. This chain connects TRBV6-5 to TRBJ1-6; tentative D call: TRBD1 (5 bases). The sequence came from a man in his late teens or twenties who received the YFV17D yellow fever vaccine. The sample in question was CD8+ T cells sorted from PBMCs, obtained 15 days after the yellow fever booster vaccination. The CDR3 coding sequence is TGTGCCAGCAGTCAGGGAGCAGTTCGCTCACCCCTCCACTTT. Encoded protein: CASSQGAVRSPLHF.